The 9 T cell receptor beta chains presented below share a single source sample, sequenced in a study of T cells in Graves' hyperthyroidism and ophthalmopathy (dated by TCRdb to between 2018 and 2021). Library prep was done by multiplex PCR. TCRdb shows the sequencer as Illumina HiSeq 2000. TCR beta CDR3 regions were amplified from RNA transcripts. A first-round RT-PCR of the TCR CDR3 used the HTBI primer set with the Qiagen OneStep RT-PCR kit. TCRdb ran its own pipeline on the public reads, namely fastp trimming at Q25 and MiXCR clone calling, and kept in-frame beta chains. Each CDR3 protein appears once, grouped with its most common genes and DNA. The sample table contains hundreds of thousands of distinct CDR3 sequences; only one count was recorded for 14% of them. Approximately 12% of the sample belongs to the ten largest clones. The material sequenced was blood. The source of these receptors is a woman in her fifties or sixties with Graves' ophthalmopathy.

This clonotype was picked up many times. The chain uses TRBV29-1 and TRBJ2-3; D is possibly TRBD1 or TRBD2 (6 bases each). Deletions cut 5 bases from V and 2 bases from J, with 11 bases between. CDR1 and CDR2 (germline): SQVTM, ANQGSEA. The CDR3 is 13 residues long. CDR3 loop: CSVRGRSTDTQYF. The CDR3 coding sequence is TGCAGCGTTCGGGGGCGGTCCACAGATACGCAGTATTTT.

The CDR3 region has the DNA TGCAGTGCTAGAGATCCGGGAGGGATTGGAGAGACCCAGTACTTC. It translates to CSARDPGGIGETQYF. This chain connects TRBV20-1 to TRBJ2-5; 8 bases match TRBD2. The CDR3 extends over 15 amino acids. From germline, CDR1 is DFQATT and CDR2 SNEGSKA (reference sequence). With V trimmed by 0 bases and J by 4 bases, 7 bases remained unmatched.

This clonotype was counted only a few times. The genes are TRBV5-1 and TRBJ2-5, with D maybe TRBD1 (5 bases). Germline values: CDR1 SGHRS, CDR2 YFSETQ. Deletions cut 5 bases from V and 2 bases from J, with 19 bases between. The CDR3 consists of 16 residues. CDR3 DNA: TGCGCCAGCAGTAGAAGGGGCAGTGGAAGGCAAGAGACCCAGTACTTC. Encoded protein: CASSRRGSGRQETQYF.

This clonotype has more than one count but fewer than ten. The V and J genes are TRBV30 and TRBJ2-1, with D maybe TRBD2 (6 bases). Per germline, CDR1 GTSNPN and CDR2 SVGIG (reference sequence). This CDR3 comprises 14 residues. Trimming cost V 7 bases and J 4 bases, with 17 bases left between them. CDR3 region: CAYQTGLPYNEQFF. In nucleotides, the CDR3 is TGTGCCTACCAAACGGGACTTCCATACAATGAGCAGTTCTTC.

This clonotype was detected ten times or more. The chain uses TRBV7-8 and TRBJ2-1; TRBD2 matches at 9 bases. The CDR3 spans 15 residues. The germline CDR1 and CDR2 sequences are SGHVS and FQNEAQ. V was pared by 1 base and J by 10 bases, with 8 bases of the junction left unmatched. The CDR3, as DNA: TGTGCCAGCAGCTTAGACTTCGGACTAGCGACAGAGCAGTTCTTC. This encodes CASSLDFGLATEQFF.

The chain employs TRBV6-1 and TRBJ1-5; 7 bases map to TRBD1. Germline V gene lookup returns CDR1 MNHNS and CDR2 SASEGT. The CDR3 runs 15 residues. Germline trimming cut 8 bases from V and 2 bases from J; bases unmatched to any gene: 9. CDR3 in amino acids: CASGGGRGGNQPQHF. The CDR3 coding sequence is TGTGCCAGCGGGGGGGGCAGGGGGGGCAATCAGCCCCAGCATTTT.

The V call is TRBV7-3, the J call TRBJ2-1, with 10 bases fitting TRBD2. V shed 1 base, J shed 5 bases, and the junction held 8 bases outside the gene matches. Germline V gene sequence: CDR1 SGHTA, CDR2 FQGTGA. The CDR3 is 17 amino acids. In DNA, the CDR3 is TGTGCCAGCAGCTTAATTGGTCTAGCGGGAGCCCACAATGAGCAGTTCTTC. As protein: CASSLIGLAGAHNEQFF.

As concerns this clonotype: Possible read error: a much larger clone is one base away. The chain carries TRBV6-2 or TRBV6-3 and TRBJ2-1, with D perhaps matching TRBD2 (5 bases). The CDR3 has 14 residues. The V and J ends lost 0 bases and 3 bases respectively, with 6 bases between them. The germline V gene encodes CDR1 MNHEY and CDR2 SVGEGT. The CDR3 bases are TGTGCCAGCAGTTACTCGGGAGTCTACAATGAGCAGTTCTTC. It yields the protein CASSYSGVYNEQFF.

At least ten counts were recorded for this clonotype. The chain has TRBV27 and TRBJ2-1; 7 bases are shared with TRBD1. The CDR3 runs to 16 residues. The V segment lost 5 bases and the J segment 0 bases; nucleotides outside the gene matches: 7. Germline V gene data show CDR1 as MNHEY and CDR2 as SMNVEV (reference sequence). The DNA for the CDR3 is TGTGCCAGCAGTCCCCGGACAGGCCCCTCCTACAATGAGCAGTTCTTC. As protein: CASSPRTGPSYNEQFF.